This TCR beta chain was profiled in a study of T cell repertoires in ileal Crohn's disease. Findings of the study overall: Mucosal expansions were suggested to be mainly CD8 T cells.

The ends were cut back, 7 bases at V and 4 bases at J, with 13 bases in the middle. This CDR3 has 13 amino acids. Germline assignment: CDR1 MNHNY and CDR2 SVGAGI (reference sequence). Note on this clone: Its antigen remains unidentified.

Generated by immunoSEQ multiplex PCR, the TCRdb table keeps only in-frame clones and is missing some. The data show some 14,000 clones, around two thirds seen once. This chain connects TRBV6-6 to TRBJ1-2; D is perhaps TRBD1 (6 bases). The sequenced material came from ileal tissue. The receptor was isolated from an adult with Crohn's disease. The CDR3 DNA reads TGTGCCAGCAAAGGGGGGCGGACCTATGGCTACACCTTC. Its protein product is CASKGGRTYGYTF.